The 21 T cell receptor beta chains listed next were all sequenced from one sample in a study of cytomegalovirus exposure and HLA in healthy donors. Primers for the PCR totalled 60 Vbeta and 13 Jbeta. Sequencing used immunoSEQ multiplex PCR; TCRdb keeps in-frame clones, though not all of them. Among more than 140,000 clones listed, over 60% were seen once. Sequenced input: PBMCs. The receptors stem from a male donor in good health and CMV-seronegative.

This chain uses TRBV25-1 with TRBJ1-1; 10 nucleotides line up with TRBD1. The CDR3 consists of 12 residues. From germline, CDR1 is MGHDK and CDR2 SYGVNS. After removal of 8 bases from V and 4 bases from J, the junction contained 1 base not matched to a gene. Here the CDR3 DNA reads TGTGCCAGCCGGACAGGGGGCACTGAAGCTTTCTTT. Translating gives CASRTGGTEAFF.

This chain joins TRBV30 and TRBJ2-2; maybe TRBD1 (6 bases). V shed 8 bases and J shed 1 base, with 17 bases lying between them. This CDR3 comprises 15 residues. CDR1 and CDR2 from the germline V gene are GTSNPN and SVGIG (reference sequence). CDR3 region: CARQSRGENTGELFF. In DNA, the CDR3 is TGTGCCCGGCAAAGCAGGGGAGAGAACACCGGGGAGCTGTTTTTT.

The genes are TRBV5-6 and TRBJ1-2; 8 nucleotides match TRBD1. Germline CDR1 is SGHDT and CDR2 is YYEEEE. Unmatched junction bases numbered 3, after V lost 0 bases and J lost 5 bases. CDR3 size: 14 residues. The CDR3 DNA reads as TGTGCCAGCAGCTTGGGGCGGACAGGGTATGGCTACACCTTC. Translating gives CASSLGRTGYGYTF.

This clone was counted between two and nine times. The genes are TRBV7-2 and TRBJ1-1; D remains unclear. Trimming pared 5 bases from V and 4 bases from J, leaving 14 bases between. The germline V gene encodes CDR1 SGHTA and CDR2 FQGNSA. The CDR3 consists of 14 residues. CDR3 bases: TGTGCCAGCAGCCTGGTCGGGGAGCGCACTGAAGCTTTCTTT. It codes for CASSLVGERTEAFF.

The V and J genes are TRBV5-1 and TRBJ1-2; tentatively, D is TRBD1 (6 bases). This CDR3 spans 15 amino acids. In germline, CDR1 is SGHRS, CDR2 YFSETQ. V was trimmed by 4 bases and J by 3 bases, leaving 16 bases between them. The CDR3 loop reads CASSPGGGHDYGYTF. The DNA for the CDR3 is TGCGCCAGCAGCCCGGGGGGGGGACATGACTATGGCTACACCTTC.

This clone was detected only a few times. V is TRBV5-1 and J is TRBJ2-1; D uncertain. There are 13 residues in the CDR3. Trimming removed 1 base from V and 10 bases from J, with 12 bases in between. Germline CDR1 reads SGHRS; CDR2 reads YFSETQ. This CDR3 is CASSLYQAREQFF. CDR3 DNA: TGCGCCAGCAGCTTGTACCAGGCCAGAGAGCAGTTCTTC.

The CDR3 coding sequence is TGTGCCTGGAGTGTACTAATCGGGACAGGGGTGAGCTCCTACGAGCAGTACTTC. Translating it yields CAWSVLIGTGVSSYEQYF. V usage is TRBV30 and J usage is TRBJ2-7; 10 bases fit TRBD1. Germline CDR1 and CDR2: GTSNPN and SVGIG (reference sequence). The CDR3 loop spans 18 amino acids. The V segment lost 0 bases and the J segment 0 bases; nucleotides outside the gene matches: 11. Variable domain in full (rest from reference TRBV30 and TRBJ2-7): SQTIHQWPATLVQPVGSPLSLECTVEGTSNPNLYWYRQAAGRGLQLLFYSVGIGQISSEVPQNLSASRPQDRQFILSSKKLLLSDSGFYLCAWSVLIGTGVSSYEQYFGPGTRLTVT.

The rearrangement uses TRBV5-4 and TRBJ2-3; D may be TRBD2 (5 bases). This CDR3 has 13 residues. Trimming stripped 2 bases from V and 4 bases from J, with 8 bases between. Germline CDR1 SGHNT, CDR2 YYREEE (reference sequence). CDR3 amino acids: CASSLFGADTQYF. CDR3 in DNA: TGTGCCAGCAGCTTATTCGGGGCAGATACGCAGTATTTT.

The chain combines TRBV18 with TRBJ1-5; 9 bases are shared with TRBD1. Germline V lookup: CDR1 KGHSH, CDR2 LQKENI. The CDR3 sequence is 16 residues long. V shed 0 bases and J 4 bases; nucleotides not matched to a gene: 4. This CDR3 reads CASSPPGDRGNQPQHF. CDR3 DNA: TGTGCCAGCTCACCACCCGGAGACAGGGGGAATCAGCCCCAGCATTTT.

The gene calls are TRBV7-9 and TRBJ2-5, with 10 bases fitting TRBD1. The junction had 7 bases not matched to a gene; V was cut back by 5 bases and J by 4 bases. In germline, CDR1 is SEHNR, CDR2 FQNEAQ (reference sequence). The CDR3 loop spans 15 amino acids. The CDR3 loop reads CASSATRDRGETQYF. Here the CDR3 DNA reads TGTGCCAGCAGCGCAACCCGGGACAGGGGAGAGACCCAGTACTTC.

Note on this clone: The CDR3 carries no conserved terminal phenylalanine or tryptophan, so it likely arises from a read error. The chain couples TRBV25-1 to TRBJ1-3; tentatively, D is TRBD1 (6 bases). V gave up 5 bases and J gave up 0 bases, with 17 bases separating them. The V gene's germline CDR1 is MGHDK and CDR2 SYGVNS. This CDR3 is 17 amino acids long. For the CDR3, the DNA is TGTGCCAGCAGTCCCCGCGGTTGGGACATCTCTGGAAACACCATATATCTT. As protein: CASSPRGWDISGNTIYL.

The chain uses TRBV5-4 and TRBJ2-1; TRBD2 might be the D (5 bases). Per the germline V gene, CDR1 is SGHNT and CDR2 is YYREEE (reference sequence). This CDR3 spans 14 amino acids. The ends were cut back, 0 bases at V and 3 bases at J, with 7 bases in the middle. The CDR3 loop reads CASSLEGDYNEQFF. The CDR3 DNA is TGTGCCAGCAGCTTGGAGGGAGACTACAATGAGCAGTTCTTC. The variable domain in full, completed from reference TRBV5-4 and TRBJ2-1, reads ETGVTQSPTHLIKTRGQQVTLRCSSQSGHNTVSWYQQALGQGPQFIFQYYREEENGRGNFPPRFSGLQFPNYSSELNVNALELDDSALYLCASSLEGDYNEQFFGPGTRLTVL.

The genes are TRBV7-9 and TRBJ2-1; 10 nucleotides match TRBD2. This CDR3 region has 18 residues. Per germline, CDR1 SEHNR and CDR2 FQNEAQ (reference sequence). V shed 2 bases and J 0 bases; nucleotides not matched to a gene: 7. CDR3: CASSLTQGLASSYNEQFF. For the CDR3, the DNA is TGTGCCAGCAGCTTAACACAGGGACTAGCGAGCTCCTACAATGAGCAGTTCTTC.

J is TRBJ2-2 and V is TRBV5-4; D ambiguous. The CDR3 extends over 14 amino acids. V lost 2 bases and J lost 1, with 6 bases in between. Germline values: CDR1 SGHNT, CDR2 YYREEE (reference sequence). CDR3: CASSFGQNTGELFF. The CDR3 bases are TGTGCCAGCAGCTTTGGGCAGAACACCGGGGAGCTGTTTTTT.

The chain carries TRBV6-5 and TRBJ1-1; TRBD1 aligns across 7 bases. CDR3 size: 15 residues. The trim removed 2 bases at V and 0 bases at J, leaving 3 bases unmatched. CDR1 and CDR2 (germline): MNHEY, SVGAGI. The CDR3: CASSYKDRVNTEAFF. The CDR3 coding sequence is TGTGCCAGCAGTTACAAAGACAGGGTGAACACTGAAGCTTTCTTT.

The rearrangement uses TRBV25-1 and TRBJ1-4, with 12 bases matching TRBD1. This CDR3 comprises 17 residues. After removal of 1 base from V and 5 bases from J, the junction contained 5 bases not matched to a gene. Germline CDR1 reads MGHDK; CDR2 reads SYGVNS. CDR3 protein: CASSEWGTGGPNEKLFF. The CDR3 region has the DNA TGTGCCAGCAGTGAATGGGGGACAGGGGGCCCAAATGAAAAACTGTTTTTT.

This rearrangement joins TRBV18 to TRBJ2-2; 13 bases are a match to TRBD2. With 0 bases clipped from V and 6 bases from J, the junction kept 4 bases outside the gene matches. This CDR3 is built from 17 residues. Germline CDR1 reads KGHSH; CDR2 reads LQKENI. The CDR3 reads CASSPPMGLAGPGELFF. For the CDR3, the DNA is TGTGCCAGCTCACCACCCATGGGACTAGCGGGACCCGGGGAGCTGTTTTTT.

The chain couples TRBV4-2 to TRBJ1-1; TRBD1 aligns across 7 bases. The germline gives CDR1 LGHNA, CDR2 YNFKEQ. This CDR3 spans 14 amino acids. The V segment lost 1 base and the J segment 4 bases; nucleotides outside the gene matches: 3. This CDR3 reads CASSQGQGGTEAFF. Written as DNA, the CDR3 is TGTGCCAGCAGCCAAGGGCAGGGGGGCACTGAAGCTTTCTTT.

The chain is built from TRBV7-9 and TRBJ2-2; a possible D gene is TRBD1 (5 bases). The CDR3 runs to 13 residues. Per germline, CDR1 SEHNR and CDR2 FQNEAQ (reference sequence). Trimming pared 5 bases from V and 7 bases from J, leaving 11 bases between. CDR3 sequence (DNA): TGTGCCAGCAGCATAGACAGTTACGGGGAGCTGTTTTTT. Protein: CASSIDSYGELFF.

V is TRBV10-3 and J is TRBJ1-1, with D possibly being TRBD1 (6 bases). The V end was cut by 3 bases, the J end by 6 bases, with 14 bases between. Germline CDR1 and CDR2: ENHRY and SYGVKD. The CDR3 loop spans 14 amino acids. CDR3 amino acids: CAISDISGAAEAFF. Written as DNA, the CDR3 is TGTGCCATCAGTGATATCTCAGGGGCCGCTGAAGCTTTCTTT.

The chain combines TRBV11-3 with TRBJ2-3; 7 bases are a match to TRBD1. The CDR3 sequence is 15 residues long. Per the germline V gene, CDR1 is SGHNT and CDR2 is YENEEA. The junction had 4 bases not matched to a gene; V was cut back by 2 bases and J by 2 bases. The CDR3 reads CASSLPGTATDTQYF. The CDR3 nucleotides read TGTGCCAGCAGCTTACCCGGGACAGCCACAGATACGCAGTATTTT.